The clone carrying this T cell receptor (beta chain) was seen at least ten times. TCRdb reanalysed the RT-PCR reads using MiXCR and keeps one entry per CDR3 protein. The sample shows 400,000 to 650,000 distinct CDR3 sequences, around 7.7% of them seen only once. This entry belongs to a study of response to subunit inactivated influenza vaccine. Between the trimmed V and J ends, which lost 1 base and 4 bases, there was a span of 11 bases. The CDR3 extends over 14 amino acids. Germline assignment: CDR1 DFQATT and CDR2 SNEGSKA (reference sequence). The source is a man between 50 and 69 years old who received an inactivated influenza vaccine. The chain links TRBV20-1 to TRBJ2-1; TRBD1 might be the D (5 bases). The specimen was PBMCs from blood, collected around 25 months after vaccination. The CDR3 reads CSARVRGKYNEQFF. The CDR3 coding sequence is TGCAGTGCTAGAGTAAGGGGCAAGTACAATGAGCAGTTCTTC.